The 11 T cell receptor beta chains given below trace back to one sample, sequenced in a study of shared clonotypes between healthy human individuals. The protocol was immunoSEQ multiplex PCR, while the TCRdb copy is restricted to in-frame clones and leaves out a portion. Among some 660,000 clones listed, 55% to 85% were seen once. Sequences were obtained from memory CD4+ T cells sorted from blood. The subset: CD45RA-negative fraction. The receptors shown here come from a woman aged 25-40 years in good health.

The J gene is TRBJ1-2, the V gene TRBV9, with D possibly being TRBD1 (5 bases). The germline V gene encodes CDR1 SGDLS and CDR2 YYNGEE. The CDR3 is 13 residues long. The ends were cut back, 4 bases at V and 7 bases at J, with 14 bases in the middle. The CDR3 sequence is CASSPRGYGGYTF. DNA of the CDR3: TGTGCCAGCAGCCCCCGGGGGTATGGTGGCTACACCTTC.

The V gene is TRBV7-2, the J gene TRBJ2-7, with 11 nucleotides matching TRBD1. Germline CDR1 and CDR2: SGHTA and FQGNSA. Trimming took 4 bases from V and 3 from J; bases not matched to a gene: 8. The CDR3 is 16 residues long. CDR3 loop: CASSSPPGQGDYEQYF. The CDR3 DNA reads as TGTGCCAGCAGCTCACCTCCGGGACAGGGGGACTACGAGCAGTACTTC.

This chain connects TRBV4-2 to TRBJ1-3; D is unclear. Trimming took off 0 bases at V and 2 bases at J, with 14 bases between the two ends. Looked up from germline, CDR1 is LGHNA and CDR2 is YNFKEQ. This CDR3 spans 17 amino acids. The CDR3 sequence is CASSQEATVVAGNTIYF. The CDR3 DNA reads as TGTGCCAGCAGCCAAGAAGCGACCGTTGTGGCTGGAAACACCATATATTTT.

The chain is built from TRBV5-4 and TRBJ2-3, with D perhaps given as TRBD1 or TRBD2 (5 bases each). In germline, CDR1 is SGHNT, CDR2 YYREEE (reference sequence). V was clipped by 2 bases and J by 6 bases, with 16 bases between them. This CDR3 is 15 amino acids long. The CDR3 DNA is TGTGCCAGCAGCTTTGGGGGTCACCGGCCGGATACGCAGTATTTT. It translates to CASSFGGHRPDTQYF.

The CDR3 loop is CASILSSGGYNEQFF. The CDR3 DNA reads as TGCGCCAGCATCCTCTCTAGCGGGGGGTACAATGAGCAGTTCTTC. The V call is TRBV5-1, the J call TRBJ2-1; TRBD2 aligns across 11 bases. The CDR3 is 15 residues long. Per the germline V gene, CDR1 is SGHRS and CDR2 is YFSETQ. V trimming: 6 bases; J trimming: 4 bases; junction bases outside the gene matches: 6.

This sequence joins TRBV28 and TRBJ1-1, with D unresolved. In germline, CDR1 is MDHEN, CDR2 SYDVKM. This CDR3 spans 15 amino acids. The V gene lost 5 bases and the J gene lost 3 bases, with 16 bases spanning the gap. The CDR3 coding sequence is TGTGCCAGCAGTCTTTGGGGTAGGTTGGACACTGAAGCTTTCTTT. Encoded protein: CASSLWGRLDTEAFF.

This clone was seen a few times. The rearrangement links TRBV28 to TRBJ2-1; D unclear. Between the trimmed V and J ends, which lost 7 bases and 5 bases, there was a span of 18 bases. The germline V gene encodes CDR1 MDHEN and CDR2 SYDVKM. The CDR3 sequence is 15 residues long. CDR3 sequence reads: CASTRQIRPNNEQFF. The CDR3 DNA follows: TGTGCCAGCACAAGGCAGATCCGCCCGAACAATGAGCAGTTCTTC. Full variable domain (rest looked up from reference TRBV28 and TRBJ2-1): DVKVTQSSRYLVKRTGEKVFLECVQDMDHENMFWYRQDPGLGLRLIYFSYDVKMKEKGDIPEGYSVSREKKERFSLILESASTNQTSMYLCASTRQIRPNNEQFFGPGTRLTVL.

This clone was observed once. The V call is TRBV7-8, the J call TRBJ1-1, with D possibly TRBD1 on 6 matching bases. Germline CDR1 SGHVS, CDR2 FQNEAQ. The CDR3 extends over 17 amino acids. V dropped 0 bases and J dropped 2 bases, with 16 bases sitting between them. The DNA for the CDR3 is TGTGCCAGCAGCTTAGCCCGCAGGGGACCACCTAACACTGAAGCTTTCTTT. Its protein is CASSLARRGPPNTEAFF.

V gene TRBV27 combines with J gene TRBJ2-7; D is uncertain. The CDR3 loop spans 13 amino acids. V was cut by 3 bases and J by 3 bases, with 9 bases left in between. The V gene's germline CDR1 is MNHEY and CDR2 SMNVEV (reference sequence). CDR3 sequence (DNA): TGTGCCAGCAGTTTGACTGGGATCTACGAGCAGTACTTC. Translated, it gives CASSLTGIYEQYF.

This chain connects TRBV7-9 to TRBJ1-2; 8 bases agree with TRBD1. Germline CDR1 SEHNR, CDR2 FQNEAQ (reference sequence). The CDR3 loop spans 15 amino acids. V was pared by 7 bases and J by 4 bases, with 11 bases of the junction left unmatched. This CDR3 is CASTIAGTGGYGYTF. The CDR3 bases are TGTGCCAGCACTATAGCCGGGACAGGAGGCTATGGCTACACCTTC.

The chain is built from TRBV4-2 and TRBJ2-1, with D uncertain. Per the germline V gene, CDR1 is LGHNA and CDR2 is YNFKEQ. Trimming pared 4 bases from V and 0 bases from J, leaving 10 bases between. The CDR3 totals 15 residues. The CDR3: CASSPSVSSYNEQFF. The DNA for the CDR3 is TGTGCCAGCAGCCCCTCGGTTAGCTCCTACAATGAGCAGTTCTTC.